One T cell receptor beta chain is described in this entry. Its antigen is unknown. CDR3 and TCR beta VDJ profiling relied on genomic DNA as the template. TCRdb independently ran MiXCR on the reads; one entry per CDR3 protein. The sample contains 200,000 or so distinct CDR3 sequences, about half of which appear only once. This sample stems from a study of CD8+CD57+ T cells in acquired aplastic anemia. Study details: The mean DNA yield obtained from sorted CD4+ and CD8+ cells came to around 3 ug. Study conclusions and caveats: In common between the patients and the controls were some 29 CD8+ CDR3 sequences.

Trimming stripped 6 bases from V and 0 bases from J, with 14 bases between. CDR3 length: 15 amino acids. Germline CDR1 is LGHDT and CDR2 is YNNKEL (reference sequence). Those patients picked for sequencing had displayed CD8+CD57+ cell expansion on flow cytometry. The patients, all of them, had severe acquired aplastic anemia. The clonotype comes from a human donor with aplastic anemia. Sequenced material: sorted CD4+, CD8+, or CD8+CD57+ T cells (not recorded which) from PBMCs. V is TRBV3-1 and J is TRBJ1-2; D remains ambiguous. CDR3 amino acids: CASSFAVRANYGYTF. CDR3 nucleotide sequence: TGTGCCAGCAGTTTTGCCGTTCGGGCTAACTATGGCTACACCTTC.